What follows is one T cell receptor (beta chain) and its context. Seattle patients were enrolled during active infection and followed longitudinally. Original processing methods: It was from reference gene primer amplification that nucleated cell counts were estimated. The assay was immunoSEQ multiplex PCR, and TCRdb's table has in-frame clones only and misses some. That table furnishes V, J and clone size, whereas the DNA furnished D and trimming. The table has 220,000 or so clones, more than 75% seen once. This CDR3 region has 15 residues. The V end was cut by 5 bases, the J end by 6 bases, with 20 bases between. The germline V gene has CDR1 MNHEY and CDR2 SMNVEV (reference sequence). The sample is drawn from a study of blood T cell repertoires in COVID-19. As for the study in general: Both acute and convalescent COVID-19 samples were obtained from the United States, Italy and Spain.

The source material was peripheral blood. This receptor was obtained from a woman aged 80 or older with COVID-19, enrolled during active disease. The V gene is TRBV27, the J gene TRBJ2-7; D uncertain. Here the CDR3 DNA reads TGTGCCAGCAGTCCGATCTCCGCTGAAAGTAGCGAGCAGTACTTC. Protein sequence: CASSPISAESSEQYF.